Listed below are T cell receptor beta chains from one sample, sequenced in a study of tumor-infiltrating lymphocytes in localized non-small cell lung cancer. The repertoire was sequenced with immunoSEQ multiplex PCR; TCRdb's copy has only in-frame clones and lacks some. In the table there are about 25,000 clones, 69% of which are singletons. The sequenced material came from lung tumor tissue. The source of these receptors is a human donor with non-small cell lung cancer. The CDR3 runs from the conserved cysteine through the conserved F or W. D genes are given only for firm matches. Some rows have no size entry. The others give once, few or many, or a class for an expanded clone.

CDR3 protein: CASSDGRTNTDTQYF
CDR3 DNA: TGTGCCAGCAGCGATGGGAGAACGAACACAGATACGCAGTATTTT
D gene: -
V gene: TRBV9
clone size: -
J gene: TRBJ2-3

CDR3 protein: CASSLGDRRTDTQYF
CDR3 DNA: TGTGCCAGCAGCTTAGGGGACCGACGCACAGATACGCAGTATTTT
D gene: -
V gene: TRBV7-9
clone size: -
J gene: TRBJ2-3

CDR3 protein: CASSSTRQGEAFF
CDR3 DNA: TGTGCCAGCAGCTCAACTCGACAGGGGGAAGCTTTCTTT
D gene: TRBD1
V gene: TRBV7-8
clone size: -
J gene: TRBJ1-1

CDR3 protein: CSVGQGEYNTEAFF
CDR3 DNA: TGCAGCGTGGGACAGGGGGAATACAACACTGAAGCTTTCTTT
D gene: TRBD1
V gene: TRBV29-1
clone size: few
J gene: TRBJ1-1

CDR3 protein: CASSQDRLAGVGEQFF
CDR3 DNA: TGCGCCAGCAGCCAAGATCGTCTAGCGGGAGTGGGTGAGCAGTTCTTC
D gene: TRBD2
V gene: TRBV4-3
clone size: -
J gene: TRBJ2-1

CDR3 protein: CASRLGGSTNEKLFF
CDR3 DNA: TGTGCCAGCAGATTAGGAGGCTCTACTAATGAAAAACTGTTTTTT
D gene: -
V gene: TRBV2
clone size: -
J gene: TRBJ1-4

CDR3 protein: CASRPDTEGNQPQHF
CDR3 DNA: TGTGCCAGCAGGCCCGATACAGAAGGCAATCAGCCCCAGCATTTT
D gene: -
V gene: TRBV28
clone size: -
J gene: TRBJ1-5

CDR3 protein: CASSDGLVKAQYF
CDR3 DNA: TGTGCCAGCAGCGACGGGCTGGTGAAGGCGCAGTACTTC
D gene: -
V gene: TRBV4-2
clone size: once
J gene: TRBJ2-7

CDR3 protein: CASSLVFDPMHQPQHF
CDR3 DNA: TGTGCCAGCAGCTTAGTCTTCGATCCGATGCATCAGCCCCAGCATTTT
D gene: -
V gene: TRBV7-8
clone size: few
J gene: TRBJ1-5

CDR3 protein: CASSLRDGFNQPQHF
CDR3 DNA: TGTGCCAGCAGCTTAAGGGACGGCTTCAATCAGCCCCAGCATTTT
D gene: -
V gene: TRBV13
clone size: -
J gene: TRBJ1-5

CDR3 protein: CASSESSIGELFF
CDR3 DNA: TGTGCCAGCAGTGAGTCCTCAATTGGGGAGCTGTTTTTT
D gene: -
V gene: TRBV6-4
clone size: -
J gene: TRBJ2-2

CDR3 protein: CAWEVARASWRELFF
CDR3 DNA: TGTGCCTGGGAGGTAGCGAGGGCCAGTTGGAGGGAGCTGTTTTTT
D gene: -
V gene: TRBV30
clone size: many
J gene: TRBJ2-2

CDR3 protein: CASSIALAGGPGTDTQYF
CDR3 DNA: TGTGCCAGTAGTATAGCCCTAGCGGGAGGGCCAGGTACAGATACGCAGTATTTT
D gene: TRBD2
V gene: TRBV19
clone size: -
J gene: TRBJ2-3

CDR3 protein: CASSQQILREYPTKNIQYF
CDR3 DNA: TGTGCCAGCAGCCAACAGATATTACGGGAGTATCCAACCAAAAACATTCAGTACTTC
D gene: -
V gene: TRBV21-1
clone size: -
J gene: TRBJ2-4

CDR3 protein: CASSRTRDRYNEQFF
CDR3 DNA: TGTGCCAGCAGCCGCACTAGGGACCGCTACAATGAGCAGTTCTTC
D gene: -
V gene: TRBV7-7
clone size: once
J gene: TRBJ2-1

CDR3 protein: CASSPLAGTGEQFF
CDR3 DNA: TGTGCCAGCAGTCCGCTAGCGGGAACGGGAGAGCAGTTCTTC
D gene: TRBD2
V gene: TRBV27
clone size: -
J gene: TRBJ2-1

CDR3 protein: CASSEAKYTTLNTEAFF
CDR3 DNA: TGTGCCAGCAGTGAAGCGAAGTACACAACGCTAAACACTGAAGCTTTCTTT
D gene: -
V gene: TRBV6-1
clone size: -
J gene: TRBJ1-1

CDR3 protein: CASSPHSPGTDTEAFF
CDR3 DNA: TGTGCCAGCAGCCCCCATAGCCCCGGGACAGACACTGAAGCTTTCTTT
D gene: TRBD1
V gene: TRBV11-2
clone size: -
J gene: TRBJ1-1

CDR3 protein: CAISDRDPQETQYF
CDR3 DNA: TGTGCCATCAGTGATCGGGACCCTCAAGAGACCCAGTACTTC
D gene: -
V gene: TRBV10-3
clone size: -
J gene: TRBJ2-5

CDR3 protein: CASSGGVRTGELFF
CDR3 DNA: TGTGCCAGCAGCGGAGGGGTTCGAACCGGGGAGCTGTTTTTT
D gene: -
V gene: TRBV28
clone size: few
J gene: TRBJ2-2

CDR3 protein: CASQGGLYTGELFF
CDR3 DNA: TGTGCCAGTCAGGGGGGACTGTACACCGGGGAGCTGTTTTTT
D gene: -
V gene: TRBV19
clone size: -
J gene: TRBJ2-2

CDR3 protein: CASSQTKSGGYTF
CDR3 DNA: TGTGCCAGCAGCCAAACTAAGAGTGGTGGCTACACCTTC
D gene: -
V gene: TRBV14
clone size: many
J gene: TRBJ1-2

CDR3 protein: CASSLRAFGGGYGYTF
CDR3 DNA: TGTGCCAGCAGTTTACGGGCGTTTGGGGGAGGCTATGGCTACACCTTC
D gene: -
V gene: TRBV28
clone size: once
J gene: TRBJ1-2

CDR3 protein: CASSEILWVRAVAFF
CDR3 DNA: TGTGCCAGCAGTGAGATTCTCTGGGTCAGGGCTGTAGCTTTCTTT
D gene: -
V gene: TRBV2
clone size: many
J gene: TRBJ1-1

CDR3 protein: CASSQERTSGYEQFF
CDR3 DNA: TGTGCCAGCAGCCAAGAGAGGACTAGCGGGTATGAGCAGTTCTTC
D gene: TRBD2
V gene: TRBV4-2
clone size: few
J gene: TRBJ2-1

CDR3 protein: CASSFSRSGNTIYF
CDR3 DNA: TGTGCCAGCAGCTTCTCAAGGTCTGGAAACACCATATATTTT
D gene: -
V gene: TRBV7-2
clone size: -
J gene: TRBJ1-3

CDR3 protein: CASSYSSRTRSEQYF
CDR3 DNA: TGTGCCAGCAGTTACTCGAGCCGGACAAGGTCTGAGCAGTACTTC
D gene: -
V gene: TRBV6-5
clone size: -
J gene: TRBJ2-7

CDR3 protein: CASRGHRNQPQHF
CDR3 DNA: TGTGCCAGCAGGGGACACCGTAATCAGCCCCAGCATTTT
D gene: -
V gene: TRBV21-1
clone size: few
J gene: TRBJ1-5

CDR3 protein: CASSERLDNQPQHF
CDR3 DNA: TGTGCCAGCAGTGAGAGGTTGGACAATCAGCCCCAGCATTTT
D gene: -
V gene: TRBV25-1
clone size: -
J gene: TRBJ1-5

CDR3 protein: CASSPDSYNEQFF
CDR3 DNA: TGTGCCAGCTCCCCAGACTCGTACAATGAGCAGTTCTTC
D gene: -
V gene: TRBV18
clone size: -
J gene: TRBJ2-1

CDR3 protein: CASSFRQGAGDGYTF
CDR3 DNA: TGCGCCAGCAGCTTTCGACAGGGGGCTGGGGATGGCTACACCTTC
D gene: TRBD1
V gene: TRBV5-1
clone size: -
J gene: TRBJ1-2

CDR3 protein: CASSPSGRTDTQYF
CDR3 DNA: TGTGCCAGCAGCCCCAGCGGACGCACAGATACGCAGTATTTT
D gene: -
V gene: TRBV7-9
clone size: few
J gene: TRBJ2-3

CDR3 protein: CASSLTPTSAGELFF
CDR3 DNA: TGCGCCAGCAGTTTAACCCCTACTAGCGCCGGGGAGCTGTTTTTT
D gene: TRBD2
V gene: TRBV5-1
clone size: -
J gene: TRBJ2-2

CDR3 protein: CASSPGGASTDTQYF
CDR3 DNA: TGTGCCAGCAGCCCCGGGGGCGCTAGCACAGATACGCAGTATTTT
D gene: -
V gene: TRBV9
clone size: -
J gene: TRBJ2-3

CDR3 protein: CASSMIRGNTEAFF
CDR3 DNA: TGTGCCAGCAGTATGATCAGGGGGAACACTGAAGCTTTCTTT
D gene: -
V gene: TRBV27
clone size: -
J gene: TRBJ1-1

CDR3 protein: CASSLLPALSGSEQFF
CDR3 DNA: TGTGCCAGCAGCTTATTGCCTGCTCTATCAGGGAGTGAGCAGTTCTTC
D gene: -
V gene: TRBV7-3
clone size: -
J gene: TRBJ2-1

CDR3 protein: CATSFNGAPGEQYF
CDR3 DNA: TGTGCCACCAGCTTTAATGGGGCCCCAGGGGAGCAGTACTTC
D gene: -
V gene: TRBV15
clone size: -
J gene: TRBJ2-7

CDR3 protein: CASGLGDSSYNEQFF
CDR3 DNA: TGTGCTAGTGGTTTGGGAGACAGCTCCTACAATGAGCAGTTCTTC
D gene: -
V gene: TRBV12-5
clone size: -
J gene: TRBJ2-1

CDR3 protein: CASSIGLYNQPQHF
CDR3 DNA: TGTGCCAGTAGTATAGGACTTTACAATCAGCCCCAGCATTTT
D gene: -
V gene: TRBV19
clone size: -
J gene: TRBJ1-5

CDR3 protein: CASSQDRRDLKTNEQFF
CDR3 DNA: TGTGCCAGCAGCCAAGATCGTCGTGACCTTAAAACCAATGAGCAGTTCTTC
D gene: -
V gene: TRBV4-2
clone size: -
J gene: TRBJ2-1

CDR3 protein: CASSFLGGSYNEQFF
CDR3 DNA: TGTGCCAGCAGTTTCCTGGGCGGGAGTTACAATGAGCAGTTCTTC
D gene: TRBD2
V gene: TRBV28
clone size: few
J gene: TRBJ2-1

CDR3 protein: CASSRGQGLGYTF
CDR3 DNA: TGTGCCAGCAGCCGGGGACAGGGGTTGGGCTACACCTTC
D gene: TRBD1
V gene: TRBV6-5
clone size: -
J gene: TRBJ1-2

CDR3 protein: CSVEDRSTAYEQYF
CDR3 DNA: TGCAGCGTTGAAGACAGGTCGACAGCCTACGAGCAGTACTTC
D gene: -
V gene: TRBV29-1
clone size: few
J gene: TRBJ2-7

CDR3 protein: CASSDRAREAFF
CDR3 DNA: TGTGCCAGCAGTGACAGGGCGAGGGAAGCTTTCTTT
D gene: -
V gene: TRBV6-1
clone size: few
J gene: TRBJ1-1

CDR3 protein: CASRPGTGADGYTF
CDR3 DNA: TGTGCCAGCAGGCCGGGGACAGGGGCCGATGGCTACACCTTC
D gene: TRBD1
V gene: TRBV11-1
clone size: -
J gene: TRBJ1-2

CDR3 protein: CASTPTAGDSGANVLTF
CDR3 DNA: TGTGCCAGCACCCCCACGGCGGGGGACTCTGGGGCCAACGTCCTGACTTTC
D gene: TRBD2
V gene: TRBV5-4
clone size: -
J gene: TRBJ2-6

CDR3 protein: CASSWGSGLSNEQFF
CDR3 DNA: TGTGCCAGCAGCTGGGGTTCGGGCTTATCCAATGAGCAGTTCTTC
D gene: -
V gene: TRBV5-5
clone size: -
J gene: TRBJ2-1

CDR3 protein: CASSQGQREGLAQFF
CDR3 DNA: TGCGCCAGCAGCCAAGGCCAACGGGAGGGCCTAGCGCAGTTCTTC
D gene: TRBD2
V gene: TRBV4-1
clone size: -
J gene: TRBJ2-1

CDR3 protein: CASSRGGSYEQYF
CDR3 DNA: TGTGCCAGCAGCCGGGGGGGTAGCTACGAGCAGTACTTC
D gene: TRBD2
V gene: TRBV5-6
clone size: -
J gene: TRBJ2-7

CDR3 protein: CASREGRLNTEAFF
CDR3 DNA: TGTGCCAGCAGGGAGGGACGGTTGAACACTGAAGCTTTCTTT
D gene: -
V gene: TRBV6-1
clone size: few
J gene: TRBJ1-1

CDR3 protein: CASSLPGTSAGELFF
CDR3 DNA: TGTGCCAGCAGTCTGCCCGGGACTTCGGCCGGGGAGCTGTTTTTT
D gene: -
V gene: TRBV28
clone size: -
J gene: TRBJ2-2